Sequencing of this T cell receptor beta chain was carried out in a study of blood T cell repertoires in COVID-19. Study-level information: The samples span acute and convalescent COVID-19 from the United States, Italy and Spain. Nucleic acid was either cDNA or gDNA, and it came from T cells, B-cell-depleted T cells, or PBMCs.

This table comes from immunoSEQ multiplex PCR, and its TCRdb copy is limited to in-frame clones, with some not included. The sample includes around 140,000 clones, approximately 89% of them seen just once. The CDR3 totals 13 residues. Germline V CDR1 and CDR2: LGHDT, YNNKEL (reference sequence). V was clipped by 2 bases and J by 7 bases, with 11 bases between them. The J gene is TRBJ1-1, the V gene TRBV3-1 (or the pseudogene TRBV3-2); D gene unclear. Source material: peripheral blood. The source is a man in his fifties with acute or convalescent COVID-19. The chain's CDR3 is CASSQLREFEAFF. The DNA for the CDR3 is TGTGCCAGCAGCCAACTCCGGGAGTTTGAAGCTTTCTTT.